A single sample gave rise to the 31 T cell receptor beta chains below, sequenced in a study of shared clonotypes between healthy human individuals. This table comes from immunoSEQ multiplex PCR, and its TCRdb copy is limited to in-frame clones, with some not included. The sample lists millions of clones, about 92% occurring once. Naive-designated CD8 cells lacked CD45RO, were positively enriched for CCR7, and omitted terminally differentiated effector memory CD45RA+ cells. The sample was naive CD8+ T cells from PBMCs. Receptor source: a man younger than 35 in good health. Some clones in this sample may be carry-over from other donors' samples.

The rearrangement uses TRBV10-3 and TRBJ2-2; 10 bases align to TRBD2. This CDR3 region has 16 residues. J was trimmed by 1 base and V by 4 bases; bases with no gene match: 3. Germline CDR1 and CDR2: ENHRY and SYGVKD. The CDR3 is CAISVAGGKNTGELFF. DNA of the CDR3: TGTGCCATCAGTGTAGCGGGAGGAAAGAACACCGGGGAGCTGTTTTTT.

This chain connects TRBV27 to TRBJ2-3; D may be TRBD1 or TRBD2 (6 bases each). V was pared by 5 bases and J by 4 bases, with 13 bases between. This CDR3 has 14 amino acids. From germline, CDR1 is MNHEY and CDR2 SMNVEV (reference sequence). CDR3 residues: CASSPFRGADTQYF. CDR3 sequence (DNA): TGTGCCAGCAGTCCCTTTAGGGGGGCAGATACGCAGTATTTT.

As for this clone: Other DNA sequences of this sample code for an identical CDR3. This rearrangement joins TRBV27 to TRBJ2-7; D call uncertain. Trimming took off 3 bases at V and 4 bases at J, with 10 bases between the two ends. The CDR3 spans 13 residues. Germline V CDR1 and CDR2: MNHEY, SMNVEV (reference sequence). The chain's CDR3 is CASSLGSLYEQYF. CDR3 nucleotide sequence: TGTGCCAGCAGTTTGGGCAGTTTATACGAGCAGTACTTC.

The chain combines TRBV7-9 with TRBJ1-2; D not certain. The CDR3 runs 15 residues. Trimming took 5 bases from V and 1 from J, leaving 14 bases between them. Germline assignment: CDR1 SEHNR and CDR2 FQNEAQ (reference sequence). The CDR3 nucleotides read TGTGCCAGCAGCGGCCCCCCCGGGGTTAACTATGGCTACACCTTC. Residues: CASSGPPGVNYGYTF. The complete variable domain, with remaining parts taken from reference TRBV7-9 and TRBJ1-2, reads DTGVSQNPRHKITKRGQNVTFRCDPISEHNRLYWYRQTLGQGPEFLTYFQNEAQLEKSRLLSDRFSAERPKGSFSTLEIQRTEQGDSAMYLCASSGPPGVNYGYTFGSGTRLTVV.

V is TRBV23-1 and J is TRBJ2-5; 7 bases align to TRBD1. TRBV23-1 is designated an ORF whose function remains uncertain. The J segment lost 5 bases and the V segment lost 3 bases, leaving 6 bases of the junction unmatched. The CDR3 loop spans 14 amino acids. The CDR3 nucleotides are TGCGCCAGCAGTCACCGGGACAGACGCGAGACCCAGTACTTC. Translation: CASSHRDRRETQYF.

The gene calls are TRBV28 and TRBJ1-1, with D perhaps TRBD1 (5 bases). The CDR3 covers 15 residues. The germline CDR1 and CDR2 sequences are MDHEN and SYDVKM. Trimming shortened V by 2 bases and J by 1 base, and 11 bases separated the two germline ends. CDR3 protein: CASSLSGGWNTEAFF. CDR3 nucleotide sequence: TGTGCCAGCAGTTTAAGTGGGGGGTGGAACACTGAAGCTTTCTTT.

As for this clone: In the same sample, other DNA sequences code for this CDR3. The rearrangement uses TRBV7-9 and TRBJ2-7; TRBD2 matches 12 bases. This CDR3 is 15 amino acids long. J gave up 4 bases and V 3 bases, and 4 bases lay outside the gene matches. Germline assignment: CDR1 SEHNR and CDR2 FQNEAQ (reference sequence). The CDR3 protein is CASSFLAGGPYEQYF. The CDR3 region has the DNA TGTGCCAGCAGCTTTCTAGCGGGAGGGCCGTACGAGCAGTACTTC. The full variable domain, in which reference TRBV7-9 and TRBJ2-7 provide the parts outside the CDR3, is DTGVSQNPRHKITKRGQNVTFRCDPISEHNRLYWYRQTLGQGPEFLTYFQNEAQLEKSRLLSDRFSAERPKGSFSTLEIQRTEQGDSAMYLCASSFLAGGPYEQYFGPGTRLTVT.

This chain links TRBV7-9 with TRBJ2-7; 8 nucleotides line up with TRBD2. Per the germline V gene, CDR1 is SEHNR and CDR2 is FQNEAQ (reference sequence). This CDR3 is built from 14 residues. With 1 base clipped from V and 6 bases from J, the junction kept 5 bases outside the gene matches. The CDR3 reads CASSLDREGLEQYF. The CDR3 DNA sequence: TGTGCCAGCAGCTTAGACCGGGAGGGCCTCGAGCAGTACTTC.

CDR3 residues: CASSRGVAVPGVDTQYF. The CDR3 coding sequence is TGTGCCAGCAGCCGCGGGGTGGCTGTTCCGGGCGTAGATACGCAGTATTTT. This sequence joins TRBV7-7 and TRBJ2-3; D is perhaps TRBD2 (6 bases). V was cut by 5 bases and J by 5 bases, with 23 bases left in between. This CDR3 contains 17 residues. The germline V gene encodes CDR1 SSHAT and CDR2 FNYEAQ (reference sequence).

This chain joins TRBV27 and TRBJ2-1; 8 nucleotides align to TRBD2. V lost 2 bases to trimming and J lost 7 bases; unmatched junction nucleotides: 7. This CDR3 region has 15 residues. Germline-derived CDR1 and CDR2 are MNHEY and SMNVEV (reference sequence). The CDR3 nucleotides are TGTGCCAGCAGTTTAGTTCCGGGAGGGCCGAATGAGCAGTTCTTC. It is translated as CASSLVPGGPNEQFF.

Note on this clone: The same CDR3 also results from other DNA sequences found in this sample. The chain couples TRBV29-1 to TRBJ2-7; the D is unclear. V dropped 3 bases and J dropped 0 bases, with 9 bases sitting between them. Germline V gene sequence: CDR1 SQVTM, CDR2 ANQGSEA. The CDR3 contains 13 residues. This CDR3 reads CSVELGSSYEQYF. CDR3 DNA sequence: TGCAGCGTTGAGTTGGGCAGCTCCTACGAGCAGTACTTC.

This rearrangement joins TRBV13 to TRBJ2-3; 11 nucleotides agree with TRBD2. The CDR3 has 18 amino acids. Germline lookup yields CDR1 PRHDT and CDR2 FYEKMQ (reference sequence). V gave up 4 bases and J gave up 4 bases; unmatched junction bases: 13. The CDR3 DNA follows: TGTGCCAGCAGCTCACCGTTGGTTAGCGGGAGGGCCTCAGATACGCAGTATTTT. Translation: CASSSPLVSGRASDTQYF.

The chain couples TRBV6-4 to TRBJ2-7; TRBD1 or TRBD2 may be the D gene (7 bases each). Per the germline V gene, CDR1 is MRHNA and CDR2 is SNTAGT. With 1 base removed from V and 2 bases from J, the gap between germline ends came to 12 bases. This CDR3 is built from 15 residues. The CDR3 DNA is TGTGCCAGCAGTGACTGCTCAGGGGGGGCCTACGAGCAGTACTTC. This translates into CASSDCSGGAYEQYF.

The CDR3 loop reads CASSQGSATEAFF. The CDR3, as DNA: TGCGCCAGCAGCCAGGGGTCGGCCACTGAAGCTTTCTTT. The V gene is TRBV4-3, the J gene TRBJ1-1; D uncertain. The germline gives CDR1 LGHNA, CDR2 YSLEER. With 3 bases removed from V and 4 bases from J, the gap between germline ends came to 9 bases. This CDR3 has 13 amino acids.

This clone appeared a single time. This chain uses TRBV9 with TRBJ2-1; 8 nucleotides align to TRBD1. The trim removed 3 bases at V and 7 bases at J, leaving 6 bases unmatched. CDR3 length: 14 residues. From germline, CDR1 is SGDLS and CDR2 YYNGEE. CDR3 DNA: TGTGCCAGCAGCGACAGGGACAGGAAAAATGAGCAGTTCTTC. Residues: CASSDRDRKNEQFF.

The chain recombines TRBV30 with TRBJ1-1; D unresolved. V was cut by 4 bases and J by 1 base, with 10 bases left in between. This CDR3 contains 13 residues. CDR1 and CDR2 (germline): GTSNPN, SVGIG (reference sequence). The CDR3 nucleotides are TGTGCCTGGAAACCAGGAAGGAACACTGAAGCTTTCTTT. It yields the protein CAWKPGRNTEAFF.

This clone has only one observation. The junction does not match germline at one end; this may be a read error. Within the sample, other DNA sequences also encode this same CDR3. The genes are TRBV5-4 and TRBJ2-7; unclear D gene. This CDR3 comprises 14 residues. CDR1 is SGHNT, CDR2 YYREEE, per germline (reference sequence). The CDR3 bases are TGTGCCAGCAGCTTGGACGGCAGCTCCTACGAACAGTACTTC. This sequence encodes CASSLDGSSYEQYF.

This clone was recorded a few times. The V call is TRBV5-1, the J call TRBJ1-5; D is uncertain. Germline CDR1 reads SGHRS; CDR2 reads YFSETQ. V lost 0 bases to trimming and J lost 6 bases, with 7 bases between them. The CDR3 consists of 13 residues. CDR3 sequence (DNA): TGCGCCAGCAGCTTGGCCGGGTTTCAGCCCCAGCATTTT. This gives the protein CASSLAGFQPQHF.

This sequence joins TRBV15 and TRBJ2-7; 9 bases agree with TRBD2. The CDR3 is 17 amino acids. Trimming removed 4 bases from V and 2 bases from J; junction bases left unmatched: 12. Germline CDR1 and CDR2: LNHNV and YYDKDF (reference sequence). The CDR3: CATSTPSGREGPYEQYF. The CDR3 bases are TGTGCCACCAGCACCCCCTCAGGGCGGGAGGGCCCCTACGAGCAGTACTTC.

The chain combines TRBV5-1 with TRBJ2-6, with D perhaps being TRBD1 or TRBD2 (5 bases each). V lost 4 bases, J lost 3 bases, and 14 bases lay in between. Germline CDR1 SGHRS, CDR2 YFSETQ. This CDR3 comprises 16 residues. The CDR3 spells CASSGDASGGANVLTF. The CDR3 DNA reads TGCGCCAGCAGCGGGGACGCCTCTGGTGGGGCCAACGTCCTGACTTTC.

The rearrangement joins TRBV10-3 to TRBJ2-6; D may be TRBD1 (5 bases). This CDR3 has 15 residues. From germline, CDR1 is ENHRY and CDR2 SYGVKD. V was trimmed by 10 bases and J by 0 bases, leaving 13 bases between them. CDR3 nucleotides: TGTGCCAGTCAGGGCCAGAGCTCTGGGGCCAACGTCCTGACTTTC. Translation gives CASQGQSSGANVLTF.

The chain uses TRBV7-9 and TRBJ2-2; 8 bases align to TRBD1. V was clipped by 5 bases and J by 2 bases; unmatched bases: 7. The germline gives CDR1 SEHNR, CDR2 FQNEAQ (reference sequence). The CDR3 loop spans 16 amino acids. The CDR3 loop is CASSPMDRANTGELFF. In nucleotides, the CDR3 is TGTGCCAGCAGCCCGATGGACAGGGCAAACACCGGGGAGCTGTTTTTT.

This chain joins TRBV9 and TRBJ2-1, with D possibly being TRBD1 or TRBD2 (5 bases each). The CDR3 is 14 amino acids. Trimming left V 0 bases short and J 5 bases short, with 9 bases between. CDR1 is SGDLS, CDR2 YYNGEE, per germline. As DNA, the CDR3 is TGTGCCAGCAGCGTAGCGGGGCCAAACAATGAGCAGTTCTTC. Translated, it gives CASSVAGPNNEQFF.

The chain joins TRBV5-1 to TRBJ1-1, with a possible D match to TRBD1 (5 bases). Germline V gene data show CDR1 as SGHRS and CDR2 as YFSETQ. CDR3 length: 15 residues. Trimming took 0 bases from V and 8 from J, leaving 17 bases between them. The DNA of the CDR3 is TGCGCCAGCAGCTTGGGGACCCTGCCAGGGACCGAAGCTTTCTTT. This sequence encodes CASSLGTLPGTEAFF.

This chain links TRBV7-8 with TRBJ2-5; 11 bases line up with TRBD2. The CDR3 loop spans 15 amino acids. CDR1 is SGHVS and CDR2 is FQNEAQ in the germline V gene. The V segment lost 7 bases and the J segment 4 bases; nucleotides outside the gene matches: 8. The chain's CDR3 is CASKILAGVGETQYF. CDR3 coding DNA: TGTGCCAGCAAAATACTAGCGGGAGTCGGAGAGACCCAGTACTTC.

Note on this clone: Additional DNA sequences in this sample encode the identical CDR3. The V and J genes are TRBV7-9 and TRBJ2-2; unclear D gene. The CDR3 consists of 11 residues. V lost 3 bases and J 7 bases, leaving 3 bases between the germline ends. The V gene's germline CDR1 is SEHNR and CDR2 FQNEAQ (reference sequence). The CDR3 nucleotides read TGTGCCAGCAGCTTGAGCGGGGAGCTGTTTTTT. It translates to CASSLSGELFF.

The V and J genes are TRBV19 and TRBJ2-1, with D unclear. The CDR3 sequence is 13 residues long. Looked up from germline, CDR1 is LNHDA and CDR2 is SQIVND (reference sequence). Trimming removed 7 bases from V and 5 bases from J, with 12 bases in between. The DNA for the CDR3 is TGTGCCAGTAATTACCCGGGCCACAATGAGCAGTTCTTC. This codes for CASNYPGHNEQFF.

The gene calls are TRBV5-8 and TRBJ1-5; D is unresolved. The germline CDR1 and CDR2 sequences are SGHTS and YDEGEE. With 0 bases removed from V and 5 bases from J, the gap between germline ends came to 21 bases. The CDR3 has 18 amino acids. For the CDR3, the DNA is TGTGCCAGCAGCTTGGTCCTCGGCCAGACGGTTTTCGATCAGCCCCAGCATTTT. Translation gives CASSLVLGQTVFDQPQHF. The full variable domain, in which reference TRBV5-8 and TRBJ1-5 provide the parts outside the CDR3, is EAGVTQSPTHLIKTRGQQATLRCSPISGHTSVYWYQQALGLGLQFLLWYDEGEERNRGNFPPRFSGRQFPNYSSELNVNALELEDSALYLCASSLVLGQTVFDQPQHFGDGTRLSIL.

The chain couples TRBV6-1 to TRBJ1-4; D remains unclear. Germline assignment: CDR1 MNHNS and CDR2 SASEGT. There are 11 residues in the CDR3. The V end was cut by 6 bases, the J end by 8 bases, with 7 bases between. The CDR3 DNA sequence: TGTGCCAGCAGAAATGGGGAAAAACTGTTTTTT. Protein sequence: CASRNGEKLFF.

The CDR3 reads CASSLEGGNEQYF. The CDR3 DNA is TGTGCCAGCAGCTTGGAAGGAGGCAACGAGCAGTACTTC. The chain couples TRBV5-5 to TRBJ2-7, with D perhaps TRBD2 (5 bases). Germline assignment: CDR1 SGHKS and CDR2 YYEKEE (reference sequence). V lost 0 bases and J lost 5, with 9 bases in between. The CDR3 is made up of 13 amino acids.

The table lists this clone with a few counts. J is TRBJ1-1 and V is TRBV27, with D hard to call. CDR1 and CDR2 (germline): MNHEY, SMNVEV (reference sequence). Trimming removed 6 bases from V and 8 bases from J, with 13 bases in between. This CDR3 comprises 12 residues. The chain's CDR3 is CASRNLVSEAFF. The CDR3 DNA sequence: TGTGCCAGCAGGAACTTGGTATCGGAAGCTTTCTTT.